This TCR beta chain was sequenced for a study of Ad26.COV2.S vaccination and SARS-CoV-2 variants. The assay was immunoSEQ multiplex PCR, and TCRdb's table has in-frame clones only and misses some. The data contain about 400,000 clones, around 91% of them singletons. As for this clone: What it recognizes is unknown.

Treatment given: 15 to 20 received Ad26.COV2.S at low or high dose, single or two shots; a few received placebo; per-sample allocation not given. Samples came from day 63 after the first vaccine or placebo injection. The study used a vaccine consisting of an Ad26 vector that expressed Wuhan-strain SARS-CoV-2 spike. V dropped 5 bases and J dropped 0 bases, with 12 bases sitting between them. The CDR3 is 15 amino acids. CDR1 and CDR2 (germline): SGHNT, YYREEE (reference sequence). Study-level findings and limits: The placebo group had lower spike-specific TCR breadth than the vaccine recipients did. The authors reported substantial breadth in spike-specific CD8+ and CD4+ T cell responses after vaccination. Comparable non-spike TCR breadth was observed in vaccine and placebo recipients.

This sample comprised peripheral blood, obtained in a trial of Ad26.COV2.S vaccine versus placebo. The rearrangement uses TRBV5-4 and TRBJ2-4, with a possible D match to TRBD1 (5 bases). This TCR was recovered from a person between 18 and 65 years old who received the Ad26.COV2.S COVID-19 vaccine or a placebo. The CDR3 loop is CASSETALAKNIQYF. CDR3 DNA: TGTGCCAGCAGTGAGACAGCCCTAGCCAAAAACATTCAGTACTTC.